Following are 30 T cell receptor beta chains from one sample sequenced in a study of spatial heterogeneity in lung cancer. TCRdb re-derived calls from the 5' RACE reads in MiXCR, one entry per CDR3 protein. Of 12,000 to 15,000 distinct CDR3 sequences listed, about 10% are singletons. Noted time point: sample taken at primary tumor resection. Tumor, nontumor lung or frozen PBMC supplied whole RNA that was sequenced unsorted. This specimen consisted of PBMCs, obtained at surgery. These receptors were taken from a female donor with early-stage non-small cell lung cancer.

At least ten counts were recorded for this clonotype. The CDR3 loop reads CASSLGGGVGTEAFF. CDR3 nucleotides: TGTGCCAGCAGTTTAGGCGGGGGTGTAGGGACTGAAGCTTTCTTT. This chain joins TRBV12-3 or TRBV12-4 and TRBJ1-1; maybe TRBD1 (5 bases). The CDR3 runs 15 residues. V lost 1 base and J 5 bases, leaving 14 bases between the germline ends.

This clonotype has a count of ten or more. The J gene is TRBJ1-1, the V gene TRBV10-3; the D is unclear. The CDR3 has 15 amino acids. The V end lost 6 bases, the J end lost 0 bases, and 14 bases lay between the germline ends. CDR1 and CDR2 (germline): ENHRY, SYGVKD. CDR3 coding DNA: TGTGCCATCAGGGGGAGAGGACGGCTGAACACTGAAGCTTTCTTT. Its translation: CAIRGRGRLNTEAFF.

Many counts were recorded for this clonotype. The chain uses TRBV12-3 or TRBV12-4 and TRBJ1-4; tentatively, D is TRBD1 (6 bases). The CDR3 length is 15 residues. V lost 1 base to trimming and J lost 4 bases, with 10 bases between them. The DNA for the CDR3 is TGTGCCAGCAGTTTAGGTGGGACACTTAATGAAAAACTGTTTTTT. Amino acids: CASSLGGTLNEKLFF.

This clonotype appeared many times. The chain combines TRBV6-1 with TRBJ2-1; 7 nucleotides align to TRBD2. The CDR3 runs 16 residues. The J segment lost 8 bases and the V segment lost 1 base, leaving 11 bases of the junction unmatched. Germline CDR1 and CDR2: MNHNS and SASEGT. The CDR3 here is CASSEVAGPGGHEQFF. Here the CDR3 DNA reads TGTGCCAGCAGTGAAGTCGCGGGGCCGGGAGGACATGAGCAGTTCTTC.

The chain employs TRBV7-9 and TRBJ2-1; 16 bases are a match to TRBD2. V dropped 3 bases and J dropped 6; count of bases not matched to a gene: 5. This CDR3 has 17 residues. Germline V gene lookup returns CDR1 SEHNR and CDR2 FQNEAQ (reference sequence). CDR3 nucleotide sequence: TGTGCCAGCAGCTTGGGACTAGCGGGGGGGCCTTCCAATGAGCAGTTCTTC. Its protein is CASSLGLAGGPSNEQFF.

V is TRBV29-1 and J is TRBJ1-1; 8 bases map to TRBD1. CDR1 and CDR2 from the germline V gene are SQVTM and ANQGSEA. This CDR3 has 13 amino acids. After removal of 4 bases from V and 0 bases from J, the junction contained 1 base not matched to a gene. The CDR3, as DNA: TGCAGCGTTGCGGACAGGGTGAACACTGAAGCTTTCTTT. It encodes CSVADRVNTEAFF.

A few counts support this clonotype. The CDR3 sequence: CASSLDRRNQPQHF. The CDR3 bases are TGTGCCAGCAGCCTTGACAGGCGTAATCAGCCCCAGCATTTT. The chain has TRBV27 and TRBJ1-5, with D maybe TRBD1 (6 bases). The CDR3 spans 14 residues. Germline-derived CDR1 and CDR2 are MNHEY and SMNVEV (reference sequence). The V end lost 6 bases, the J end lost 4 bases, and 13 bases lay between the germline ends.

J is TRBJ1-5 and V is TRBV7-2, with a possible D match to TRBD1 (6 bases). This CDR3 has 15 amino acids. Per germline, CDR1 SGHTA and CDR2 FQGNSA. V was clipped by 1 base and J by 1 base, with 8 bases between them. Written as DNA, the CDR3 is TGTGCCAGCAGCTTAGGCACAGGGAGCAATCAGCCCCAGCATTTT. Amino acid sequence: CASSLGTGSNQPQHF.

This clonotype was seen repeatedly, ten times or more. V gene TRBV6-5 combines with J gene TRBJ2-5, with D perhaps matching TRBD2 (5 bases). This CDR3 has 14 residues. With 2 bases removed from V and 5 bases from J, the gap between germline ends came to 12 bases. Germline-derived CDR1 and CDR2 are MNHEY and SVGAGI. This CDR3 is CASSYPGGGETQYF. CDR3 nucleotide sequence: TGTGCCAGCAGTTACCCGGGTGGCGGGGAGACCCAGTACTTC.

In this sample, this clonotype turned up a few times. The chain couples TRBV5-4 to TRBJ2-5; no firm D call. The CDR3 is made up of 13 amino acids. Per germline, CDR1 SGHNT and CDR2 YYREEE (reference sequence). Trimming shortened V by 4 bases and J by 5 bases, and 12 bases separated the two germline ends. As DNA, the CDR3 is TGTGCCAGCAGCCCTCTCCCGGTGGAGACCCAGTACTTC. Protein product: CASSPLPVETQYF.

This clonotype has at least ten counts. J is TRBJ1-2 and V is TRBV28, with unresolved D. Germline CDR1 MDHEN, CDR2 SYDVKM. V lost 5 bases and J 3 bases, leaving 16 bases between the germline ends. CDR3 length: 15 amino acids. CDR3 in DNA: TGTGCCAGCAGTACCACCGAGGGTAGGGACTATGGCTACACCTTC. Residues: CASSTTEGRDYGYTF.

This clonotype has ten or more counts. CDR3 sequence reads: CASSLSGDLSNQPQHF. For the CDR3, the DNA is TGTGCCAGCAGTTTGTCCGGGGACCTTAGCAATCAGCCCCAGCATTTT. This rearrangement joins TRBV12-3 or TRBV12-4 to TRBJ1-5, with D maybe TRBD1 (5 bases). This CDR3 is 16 amino acids long. The V end was cut by 3 bases, the J end by 0 bases, with 12 bases between.

The chain joins TRBV6-1 to TRBJ2-7; D is unresolved. The V gene lost 5 bases and the J gene lost 3 bases, with 11 bases spanning the gap. Germline assignment: CDR1 MNHNS and CDR2 SASEGT. The CDR3 is 13 residues long. CDR3 sequence reads: CASSSEIHYEQYF. DNA of the CDR3: TGTGCCAGCAGTTCTGAAATACACTACGAGCAGTACTTC.

V and J are TRBV11-2 and TRBJ2-7, with 7 bases lining up with TRBD1. V was pared by 5 bases and J by 2 bases, with 9 bases of the junction left unmatched. Germline V lookup: CDR1 SGHAT, CDR2 FQNNGV. CDR3 length: 15 residues. The CDR3 loop is CASSTDRDWAYEQYF. The CDR3 nucleotides read TGTGCCAGCAGCACCGACAGGGATTGGGCCTACGAGCAGTACTTC.

There are many counts of this clonotype. This chain uses TRBV12-3 or TRBV12-4 with TRBJ2-1, with TRBD1 matching 10 bases. The CDR3 spans 16 residues. The trim removed 5 bases at V and 3 bases at J, leaving 7 bases unmatched. The CDR3 loop is CASSATGTGVYNEQFF. The CDR3 DNA follows: TGTGCCAGCAGTGCCACCGGGACAGGGGTCTACAATGAGCAGTTCTTC.

This clonotype was counted between two and nine times. The genes are TRBV7-2 and TRBJ2-7; no clear D gene. Germline values: CDR1 SGHTA, CDR2 FQGNSA. The CDR3 totals 12 residues. Trimming left V 4 bases short and J 3 bases short, with 7 bases between. The CDR3 spells CASSSINYEQYF. The CDR3 nucleotides read TGTGCCAGCAGCTCGATCAACTACGAGCAGTACTTC.

In its sample, this clonotype ranks as large. This chain joins TRBV5-1 and TRBJ2-2; D possibly matches TRBD1 or TRBD2 (5 bases each). CDR1 and CDR2 (germline): SGHRS, YFSETQ. The CDR3 is 17 amino acids. V shed 5 bases and J shed 1 base, with 18 bases lying between them. The CDR3 loop is CASRHVEGTLNTGELFF. The CDR3 DNA sequence: TGCGCCAGCAGACATGTAGAGGGGACCTTGAACACCGGGGAGCTGTTTTTT.

This clonotype was seen many times. The chain employs TRBV11-2 and TRBJ2-4; D gene ambiguous. CDR1 is SGHAT and CDR2 is FQNNGV in the germline V gene. The CDR3 consists of 14 residues. With 0 bases removed from V and 3 bases from J, the gap between germline ends came to 6 bases. CDR3 residues: CASSLDVLKNIQYF. The CDR3 DNA reads as TGTGCCAGCAGCTTAGACGTACTCAAAAACATTCAGTACTTC. The full variable domain, its missing parts supplied by reference TRBV11-2 and TRBJ2-4, is EAGVAQSPRYKIIEKRQSVAFWCNPISGHATLYWYQQILGQGPKLLIQFQNNGVVDDSQLPKDRFSAERLKGVDSTLKIQPAKLEDSAVYLCASSLDVLKNIQYFGAGTRLSVL.

Ten or more counts support this clonotype. The chain couples TRBV2 to TRBJ2-1, with D possibly TRBD1 on 5 matching bases. There are 15 residues in the CDR3. The germline V gene has CDR1 SNHLY and CDR2 FYNNEI. V lost 3 bases to trimming and J lost 10 bases, with 19 bases between them. The CDR3 region is CASSEQTVRSGEQFF. The CDR3 DNA is TGTGCCAGCAGTGAGCAGACAGTTCGATCAGGAGAGCAGTTCTTC.

This chain links TRBV7-9 with TRBJ2-7; the D gene could be TRBD1 or TRBD2 (5 bases each). The ends were cut back, 1 base at V and 2 bases at J, with 9 bases in the middle. The CDR3 is made up of 14 amino acids. The germline CDR1 and CDR2 sequences are SEHNR and FQNEAQ (reference sequence). The CDR3 spells CASSLGQGAYEQYF. The CDR3, as DNA: TGTGCCAGCAGCTTAGGGCAGGGAGCCTACGAGCAGTACTTC.

This clonotype was observed at least ten times. The chain has TRBV12-3 or TRBV12-4 and TRBJ2-3; 10 bases match TRBD2. After removal of 2 bases from V and 1 base from J, the junction contained 0 bases not matched to a gene. The CDR3 runs 15 residues. The CDR3 bases are TGTGCCAGCAGTTTAACTAGCGGGGGCACAGATACGCAGTATTTT. Its protein product is CASSLTSGGTDTQYF.

This clonotype is judged medium-sized. Here the CDR3 DNA reads TGTGCCAGCAGCCTCTCGGGAGGAACAGATACGCAGTATTTT. Its protein is CASSLSGGTDTQYF. The V and J genes are TRBV3-1 and TRBJ2-3; TRBD2 matches 7 bases. CDR3 length equals 14 residues. Trimming removed 4 bases from V and 3 bases from J; junction bases left unmatched: 4. Germline V CDR1 and CDR2: LGHDT, YNNKEL (reference sequence).

Ten or more counts support this clonotype. This chain links TRBV9 with TRBJ1-4; possibly TRBD1 for D (6 bases). Trimming took 2 bases from V and 7 from J, leaving 18 bases between them. The CDR3 is 16 amino acids. The V gene's germline CDR1 is SGDLS and CDR2 YYNGEE. CDR3 sequence (DNA): TGTGCCAGCAGCGTCCTGCGGGGGCCGGGAGGTGAAAAACTGTTTTTT. Encoded protein: CASSVLRGPGGEKLFF.

This sequence joins TRBV7-8 and TRBJ2-7; the D is unclear. The CDR3 is 16 amino acids. Germline V gene data show CDR1 as SGHVS and CDR2 as FQNEAQ. The V gene lost 2 bases and the J gene lost 4 bases, with 18 bases spanning the gap. CDR3 DNA: TGTGCCAGCAGCTTAAGGTTTGCGGACCTGGGTTACGAGCAGTACTTC. This gives the protein CASSLRFADLGYEQYF. The variable domain in full, with the rest retrieved from reference TRBV7-8 and TRBJ2-7, is GAGVSQSPRYKVAKRGQDVALRCDPISGHVSLFWYQQALGQGPEFLTYFQNEAQLDKSGLPSDRFFAERPEGSVSTLKIQRTQQEDSAVYLCASSLRFADLGYEQYFGPGTRLTVT.

This clonotype showed up many times. CDR3 protein: CASRPSTGTAYEQYF. The DNA for the CDR3 is TGTGCCAGCAGACCTTCGACCGGGACAGCCTACGAGCAGTACTTC. V is TRBV3-1 and J is TRBJ2-7, with 7 positions matching TRBD1. The CDR3 spans 15 residues. The junction had 10 bases not matched to a gene; V was cut back by 6 bases and J by 2 bases. Germline V gene sequence: CDR1 LGHDT, CDR2 YNNKEL (reference sequence).

This clonotype was seen at least ten times. This rearrangement joins TRBV20-1 to TRBJ1-2; 7 bases fit TRBD1. The V segment lost 5 bases and the J segment 7 bases; nucleotides outside the gene matches: 10. The germline CDR1 and CDR2 sequences are DFQATT and SNEGSKA (reference sequence). The length of the CDR3 is 13 residues. In nucleotides, the CDR3 is TGCAGTGCTTCGACAGGGATCGCCCTTGGCTACACCTTC. Translating gives CSASTGIALGYTF.

Ten or more counts support this clonotype. The CDR3 bases are TGTGCCAGCAGCTTTGGGATGATTGAAGCTGAAGCTTTCTTT. Amino acid sequence: CASSFGMIEAEAFF. V usage is TRBV7-8 and J usage is TRBJ1-1; D uncertain. This CDR3 contains 14 residues. From germline, CDR1 is SGHVS and CDR2 FQNEAQ. V lost 3 bases and J 6 bases, leaving 14 bases between the germline ends. Complete variable domain (other parts from reference TRBV7-8 and TRBJ1-1): GAGVSQSPRYKVAKRGQDVALRCDPISGHVSLFWYQQALGQGPEFLTYFQNEAQLDKSGLPSDRFFAERPEGSVSTLKIQRTQQEDSAVYLCASSFGMIEAEAFFGQGTRLTVV.

The J gene is TRBJ2-5, the V gene TRBV5-1; D might be TRBD1 (6 bases). The V end was cut by 2 bases, the J end by 2 bases, with 10 bases between. Germline CDR1 reads SGHRS; CDR2 reads YFSETQ. The CDR3 is 14 amino acids. The DNA for the CDR3 is TGCGCCAGCAGCTTCCTACAGGGACAAGAGACCCAGTACTTC. It yields the protein CASSFLQGQETQYF.

This clonotype was found many times. CDR3 sequence reads: CSAGTSIFTDTQYF. The CDR3 coding sequence is TGCAGTGCCGGGACTTCAATATTCACAGATACGCAGTATTTT. The rearrangement links TRBV20-1 to TRBJ2-3, with D perhaps TRBD2 (6 bases). The V and J ends lost 6 bases and 2 bases respectively, with 15 bases between them. This CDR3 has 14 residues. CDR1 and CDR2 (germline): DFQATT, SNEGSKA (reference sequence).

This clonotype was detected many times. The chain couples TRBV30 to TRBJ2-1; D possibly matches TRBD1 or TRBD2 (6 bases each). V lost 4 bases and J lost 3, with 10 bases in between. In germline, CDR1 is GTSNPN, CDR2 SVGIG (reference sequence). There are 13 residues in the CDR3. The CDR3 loop is CAWTGAGYNEQFF. The CDR3 DNA reads as TGTGCCTGGACGGGGGCCGGCTACAATGAGCAGTTCTTC.